The 11 T cell receptor beta chains listed next were all sequenced from one sample in a study of shared clonotypes between healthy human individuals. Method: immunoSEQ multiplex PCR; TCRdb's copy keeps in-frame clones and lacks some. The profile shows more than 600,000 clones, about 91% of them singletons. Only CD45RO-negative cells positively selected for CCR7 counted as naive CD8 cells, so terminally differentiated effector memory CD45RA+ cells were excluded. Input material: naive CD8+ T cells sorted from blood. These receptors all stem from a man between 25 and 39 years old in good health.

The chain carries TRBV27 and TRBJ2-1; D tentatively fits TRBD1 or TRBD2 (5 bases each). Between the trimmed V and J ends, which lost 7 bases and 7 bases, there was a span of 11 bases. From germline, CDR1 is MNHEY and CDR2 SMNVEV (reference sequence). The CDR3 spans 12 residues. The CDR3 sequence is CASKDWGNEQFF. The CDR3 bases are TGTGCCAGCAAGGACTGGGGGAATGAGCAGTTCTTC.

The V call is TRBV7-2, the J call TRBJ1-4; D call uncertain. Germline CDR1 SGHTA, CDR2 FQGNSA. The V and J ends lost 4 bases and 0 bases respectively, with 12 bases between them. This CDR3 region has 16 residues. In nucleotides, the CDR3 is TGTGCCAGCAGCTCTGAGCTTTTAGCAACTAATGAAAAACTGTTTTTT. As protein: CASSSELLATNEKLFF. Supplemented by reference TRBV7-2 and TRBJ1-4, the full variable domain reads GAGVSQSPSNKVTEKGKDVELRCDPISGHTALYWYRQSLGQGLEFLIYFQGNSAPDKSGLPSDRFSAERTGGSVSTLTIQRTQQEDSAVYLCASSSELLATNEKLFFGSGTQLSVL.

This chain uses TRBV29-1 with TRBJ2-7; D may be TRBD2 (6 bases). V was trimmed by 1 base and J by 1 base, leaving 14 bases between them. Germline lookup yields CDR1 SQVTM and CDR2 ANQGSEA. The CDR3 is 15 residues long. The CDR3 region is CSVEGDGRESYEQYF. CDR3 DNA sequence: TGCAGCGTTGAAGGAGACGGGAGAGAATCCTACGAGCAGTACTTC.

The CDR3: CASSIVGGTFEAEQFF. CDR3 DNA: TGTGCCAGTAGTATAGTAGGGGGGACATTCGAAGCTGAGCAGTTCTTC. The chain joins TRBV19 to TRBJ2-1; D possibly matches TRBD1 or TRBD2 (6 bases each). Germline V gene data show CDR1 as LNHDA and CDR2 as SQIVND (reference sequence). V lost 1 base to trimming and J lost 9 bases, with 19 bases between them. This CDR3 comprises 16 residues.

The chain joins TRBV4-3 to TRBJ2-5; D is unresolved. The length of the CDR3 is 16 residues. Germline V gives CDR1 LGHNA, CDR2 YSLEER. Trimming cost V 0 bases and J 5 bases, with 16 bases left between them. This chain's CDR3 is CASSQEGTDRRETQYF. CDR3 coding DNA: TGCGCCAGCAGCCAAGAAGGAACGGACCGCCGGGAGACCCAGTACTTC.

This chain connects TRBV11-2 to TRBJ2-7; D not certain. The V end lost 4 bases, the J end lost 3 bases, and 19 bases lay between the germline ends. CDR3 length: 16 amino acids. The germline V gene encodes CDR1 SGHAT and CDR2 FQNNGV. This CDR3 is CASSSPSADGRYEQYF. CDR3 sequence (DNA): TGTGCCAGCAGCTCCCCCTCCGCCGACGGACGCTACGAGCAGTACTTC.

This clone was seen a single time. This chain uses TRBV7-9 with TRBJ2-7; D tentatively reads TRBD1 or TRBD2 (5 bases each). Germline values: CDR1 SEHNR, CDR2 FQNEAQ (reference sequence). The CDR3 contains 19 residues. Trimming removed 8 bases from V and 3 bases from J, with 32 bases in between. The CDR3 region is CASSGTLESSIRGVYEQYF. CDR3 bases: TGTGCCAGCTCCGGTACCTTAGAGAGTTCTATTCGGGGCGTCTACGAGCAGTACTTC.

About this clone: Distinct nucleotide sequences in the sample also encode this CDR3. The chain recombines TRBV9 with TRBJ2-7, with 8 bases fitting TRBD1. Germline loops: CDR1 SGDLS, CDR2 YYNGEE. CDR3 length: 14 residues. Trimming removed 4 bases from V and 4 bases from J; junction bases left unmatched: 7. CDR3 loop: CASSLGTGNYEQYF. The CDR3 nucleotides read TGTGCCAGCAGCCTGGGGACAGGCAATTACGAGCAGTACTTC.

The chain joins TRBV5-1 to TRBJ2-7; D not certain. Germline assignment: CDR1 SGHRS and CDR2 YFSETQ. There are 13 residues in the CDR3. Trimming removed 2 bases at V and 4 bases at J, with 10 bases between. CDR3 sequence: CASSFADGYEQYF. As DNA, the CDR3 is TGCGCCAGCAGCTTCGCGGACGGGTACGAGCAGTACTTC.

This clone has a single count. V and J are TRBV19 and TRBJ1-2; TRBD1 matches at 9 bases. V gave up 2 bases and J gave up 8 bases; unmatched junction bases: 6. Germline V gene lookup returns CDR1 LNHDA and CDR2 SQIVND (reference sequence). The CDR3 runs to 14 residues. The CDR3 DNA reads TGTGCCAGTAGTATACTACAGGGGGCTAGAGGCTACACCTTC. It specifies CASSILQGARGYTF.

The CDR3 DNA sequence: TGTGCCAGCAGCACCCGGGACACTAGCACAGATACGCAGTATTTT. Encoded protein: CASSTRDTSTDTQYF. The chain employs TRBV7-6 and TRBJ2-3, with D tentatively TRBD1 (6 bases). The V gene's germline CDR1 is SGHVS and CDR2 FNYEAQ. Deletions cut 5 bases from V and 0 bases from J, with 12 bases between. The CDR3 is made up of 15 amino acids.